This T cell receptor (beta chain) came from a study of blood T cell repertoires in COVID-19. Background on the study: Italy, Spain and the United States were the sources of the convalescent and acute COVID-19 samples.

Only in-frame clones appear in the TCRdb table, and some are missing; sequencing was by immunoSEQ multiplex PCR. The sample comprises about 220,000 clones, approximately 83% of which are singletons, and about 4.8% rests with the top ten. The CDR3 sequence is 11 residues long. V was shortened by 4 bases and J by 4 bases, with 5 bases between the two germline ends. The germline V gene has CDR1 ENHRY and CDR2 SYGVKD. Living in about two dozen US areas, the participants were between about 18 and 95 years of age. A COVID-19 case was met by exposed participants within 2 weeks before study entry. The sequenced sample was PBMCs or T cells enriched from blood (not recorded which). The receptor was derived from a woman aged 50 to 60 who had been exposed to COVID-19. This rearrangement joins TRBV10-3 to TRBJ2-7; a possible D gene is TRBD1 (5 bases). In nucleotides, the CDR3 is TGTGCCATCAGTGCAGGGTACGAGCAGTACTTC. Protein: CAISAGYEQYF.